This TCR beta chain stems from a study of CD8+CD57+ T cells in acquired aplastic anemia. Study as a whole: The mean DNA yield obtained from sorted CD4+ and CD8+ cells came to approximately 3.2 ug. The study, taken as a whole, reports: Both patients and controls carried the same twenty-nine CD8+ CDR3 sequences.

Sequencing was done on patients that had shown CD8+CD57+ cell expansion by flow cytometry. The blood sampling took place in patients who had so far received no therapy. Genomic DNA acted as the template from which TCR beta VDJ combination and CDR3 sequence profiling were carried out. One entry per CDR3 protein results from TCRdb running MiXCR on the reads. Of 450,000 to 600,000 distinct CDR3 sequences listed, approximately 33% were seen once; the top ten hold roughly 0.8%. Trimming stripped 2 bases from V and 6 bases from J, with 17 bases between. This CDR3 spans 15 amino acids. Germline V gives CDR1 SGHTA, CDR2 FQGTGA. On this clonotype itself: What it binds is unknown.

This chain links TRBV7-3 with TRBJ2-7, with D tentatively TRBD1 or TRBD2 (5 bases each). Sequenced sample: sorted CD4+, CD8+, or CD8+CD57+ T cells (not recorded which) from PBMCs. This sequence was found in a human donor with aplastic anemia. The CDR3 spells CASSLAGTTGSEQYF. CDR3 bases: TGTGCCAGCAGCTTAGCCGGGACGACGGGATCCGAGCAGTACTTC.